These 9 T cell receptor beta chains came from one sample sequenced in a study of fetal regulatory T cell absence and autoimmunity. Clones were read by immunoSEQ multiplex PCR, and TCRdb kept only the in-frame ones, dropping some. The data show 95,000 or so clones, 55% to 75% seen once. Sequencing was carried out using pancreas tissue. The source of these receptors is a male donor with IPEX syndrome.

This chain uses TRBV27 with TRBJ2-2; TRBD2 might be the D (6 bases). Germline CDR1 MNHEY, CDR2 SMNVEV (reference sequence). V was pared by 5 bases and J by 2 bases, with 12 bases between. This CDR3 has 15 residues. The CDR3 sequence is CASSPGLANTGELFF. CDR3 bases: TGTGCCAGCAGTCCGGGACTGGCCAACACCGGGGAGCTGTTTTTT.

This chain links TRBV10-3 with TRBJ2-3; TRBD1 is a possible D gene (6 bases). Looked up from germline, CDR1 is ENHRY and CDR2 is SYGVKD. The CDR3 consists of 16 residues. V lost 0 bases to trimming and J lost 3 bases, with 13 bases between them. The CDR3 nucleotides read TGTGCCATCAGTGAGTCGAAAGGGGGAAGGACAGATACGCAGTATTTT. Protein sequence: CAISESKGGRTDTQYF.

The chain combines TRBV27 with TRBJ2-7; the D gene is possibly TRBD2 (7 bases). Germline V gives CDR1 MNHEY, CDR2 SMNVEV (reference sequence). This CDR3 comprises 16 residues. Trimming cost V 3 bases and J 1 base, with 16 bases left between them. The CDR3 DNA reads TGTGCCAGCAGTTTCGGGGGGCCAGCGGCATCCTACGAGCAGTACTTC. Residues: CASSFGGPAASYEQYF.

This chain uses TRBV5-6 with TRBJ2-3; TRBD1 or TRBD2 may be the D gene (5 bases each). V was pared by 3 bases and J by 2 bases, with 16 bases between. This CDR3 spans 16 amino acids. The germline CDR1 and CDR2 sequences are SGHDT and YYEEEE. For the CDR3, the DNA is TGTGCCAGCAGCTCTTCCACCGGGACCATCACAGATACGCAGTATTTT. Translating gives CASSSSTGTITDTQYF.

This chain uses TRBV5-4 with TRBJ2-3, with D maybe TRBD1 (5 bases). Trimming removed 2 bases from V and 1 base from J, with 8 bases in between. There are 14 residues in the CDR3. Germline V gene sequence: CDR1 SGHNT, CDR2 YYREEE (reference sequence). The CDR3 bases are TGTGCCAGCAGCTTCGTCAGGGGCACAGATACGCAGTATTTT. This translates into CASSFVRGTDTQYF.

J is TRBJ1-4 and V is TRBV4-1, with 7 bases that match TRBD1. CDR3 length: 15 amino acids. CDR1 is MGHRA, CDR2 YSYEKL, per germline. V shed 1 base, J shed 8 bases, and the junction held 7 bases outside the gene matches. The CDR3 nucleotides read TGCGCCAGCAGCCAAGGCGACAGGGCGGACGAAAAACTGTTTTTT. It codes for CASSQGDRADEKLFF.

This rearrangement joins TRBV30 to TRBJ2-2; 8 bases line up with TRBD2. The CDR3 covers 14 residues. V trimming: 3 bases; J trimming: 4 bases; junction bases outside the gene matches: 4. Germline CDR1 and CDR2: GTSNPN and SVGIG (reference sequence). Here the CDR3 DNA reads TGTGCCTGGAGCGGACTAGCTTCCACCGGGGAGCTGTTTTTT. It codes for CAWSGLASTGELFF.

V is TRBV7-2 and J is TRBJ2-3, with TRBD2 matching 8 bases. V lost 7 bases and J lost 2; bases outside the gene matches: 14. This CDR3 is built from 17 residues. The germline V gene encodes CDR1 SGHTA and CDR2 FQGNSA. CDR3 sequence (DNA): TGTGCCAGCACCCGACGGGGGGGTACACAAGTCACAGATACGCAGTATTTT. Translation gives CASTRRGGTQVTDTQYF.

The chain is built from TRBV12-2 and TRBJ2-5; the table calls TRBD2, which could not be checked here. TRBV12-2 is a listed pseudogene. The CDR3 covers 15 residues. In nucleotides, the CDR3 is TGTGCAAGTCGCTTAGGGGCGGGGCCTCGGGAGACCCAGTACTTC. Its protein product is CASRLGAGPRETQYF.